This T cell receptor (beta chain) was profiled in a study of response to subunit inactivated influenza vaccine. Overall study findings and caveats: There was a suggestion from the authors that each seasonal influenza vaccination recruits few new T cells.

TCRdb reprocessed the RT-PCR reads via MiXCR and lists one record per CDR3 protein. The sample consists of 170,000 or so distinct CDR3 sequences, about 11% of them appearing once. V shed 0 bases and J shed 0 bases, with 6 bases lying between them. CDR3 size: 16 residues. Per germline, CDR1 LGHNA and CDR2 YNFKEQ. Only a few counts were recorded for this clonotype. Its matching antigen is unknown. V is TRBV4-2 and J is TRBJ2-6; a weak D match, TRBD1 (5 bases). The source of this sequence is a man between 50 and 69 years old who received an inactivated influenza vaccine. Sequences were derived from CD8+ T cells sorted from PBMCs, sampled less than 30 months after vaccination. The CDR3: CASSQETGSGANVLTF. DNA of the CDR3: TGTGCCAGCAGCCAAGAAACAGGCTCTGGGGCCAACGTCCTGACTTTC.